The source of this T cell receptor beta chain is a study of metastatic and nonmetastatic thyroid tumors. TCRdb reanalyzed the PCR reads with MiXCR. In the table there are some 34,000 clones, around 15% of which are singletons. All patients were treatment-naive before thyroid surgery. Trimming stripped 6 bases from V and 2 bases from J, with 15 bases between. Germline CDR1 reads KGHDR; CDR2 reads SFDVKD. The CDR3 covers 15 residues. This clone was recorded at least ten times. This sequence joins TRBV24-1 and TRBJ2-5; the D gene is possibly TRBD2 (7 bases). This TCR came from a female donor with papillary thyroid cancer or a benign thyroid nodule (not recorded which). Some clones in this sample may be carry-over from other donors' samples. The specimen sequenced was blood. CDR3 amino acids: CATSWGQGGQETQYF. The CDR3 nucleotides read TGTGCCACCAGTTGGGGGCAGGGAGGGCAAGAGACCCAGTACTTC.